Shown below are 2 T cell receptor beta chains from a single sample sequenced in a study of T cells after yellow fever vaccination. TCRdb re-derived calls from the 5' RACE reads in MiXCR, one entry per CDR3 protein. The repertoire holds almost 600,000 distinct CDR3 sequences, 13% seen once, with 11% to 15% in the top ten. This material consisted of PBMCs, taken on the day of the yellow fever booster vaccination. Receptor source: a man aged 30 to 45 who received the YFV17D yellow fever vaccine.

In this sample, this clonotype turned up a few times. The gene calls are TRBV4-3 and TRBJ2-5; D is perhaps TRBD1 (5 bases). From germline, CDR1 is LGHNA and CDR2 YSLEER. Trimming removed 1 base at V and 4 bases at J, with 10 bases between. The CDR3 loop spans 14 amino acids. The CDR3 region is CASSQVGRVETQYF. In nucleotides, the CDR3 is TGCGCCAGCAGCCAAGTAGGCAGGGTAGAGACCCAGTACTTC.

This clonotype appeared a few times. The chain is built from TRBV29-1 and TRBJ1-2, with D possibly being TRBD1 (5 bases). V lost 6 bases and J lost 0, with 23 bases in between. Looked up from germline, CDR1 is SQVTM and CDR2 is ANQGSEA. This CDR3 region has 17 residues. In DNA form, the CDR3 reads TGCAGCGTAACGCAGAGACAGATCCCGAAAGCTAACTATGGCTACACCTTC. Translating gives CSVTQRQIPKANYGYTF.